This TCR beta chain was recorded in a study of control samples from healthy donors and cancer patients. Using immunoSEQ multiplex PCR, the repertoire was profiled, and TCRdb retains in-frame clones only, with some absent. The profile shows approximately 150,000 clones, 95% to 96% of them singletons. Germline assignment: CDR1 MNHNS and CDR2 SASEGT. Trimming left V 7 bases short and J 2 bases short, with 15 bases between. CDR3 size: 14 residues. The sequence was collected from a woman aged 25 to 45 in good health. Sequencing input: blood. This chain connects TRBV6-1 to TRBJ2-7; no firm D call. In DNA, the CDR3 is TGTGCCAGCACCCTCCCGACTCCCACCTACGAGCAGTACTTC. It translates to CASTLPTPTYEQYF.